This T cell receptor (beta chain) was sequenced during a study of technical replicates of blood from several donors (dated by TCRdb to 2016 to 2017). The germline V and J ends show losses of 4 bases and 1 base respectively, and no gene match explains 2 bases of the junction. Measured from the cysteine to the phenylalanine, the CDR3 is 15 residues long. Just CDR3 DNA is preserved here, 45 bases in frame from base 1. CDR1 and CDR2, per the germline V gene, are SGHRS and YFSETQ. Receptors were amplified or captured by the immunoSEQ multiplex PCR assay. What TCRdb holds here is the immuneACCESS table cut down to in-frame rearrangements. Part of the clones is not present; checked against another copy, under half of the missing clones reflect an unresolved V gene, and the others are unexplained. In this sample the table shows about 70,000 clones, around 97% of which occur a single time. The ten largest make up over 0.2% of the sample.

As to this clone: Its antigen specificity is not known. Per-base quality was not reported, and no clone a single base away is much larger than it.

Sequenced material: T cells isolated from PBMCs. This TCR was sampled from a human donor in good health. The V and J genes are TRBV5-1 and TRBJ2-7, and TRBD2 matches 13 of the central bases. CDR3 loop: CASSPGLAGSYEQYF. The base sequence is TGCGCCAGCAGCCCGGGACTAGCGGGATCCTACGAGCAGTACTTC. Reference TRBV5-1 and TRBJ2-7 genes cover what lies past the CDR3, so the full variable domain is KAGVTQTPRYLIKTRGQQVTLSCSPISGHRSVSWYQQTPGQGLQFLFEYFSETQRNKGNFPGRFSGRQFSNSRSEMNVSTLELGDSALYLCASSPGLAGSYEQYFGPGTRLTVT.